This TCR beta chain was obtained from a study of blood T cell repertoires in COVID-19. About the study: The origin of the acute and convalescent COVID-19 samples was the United States, Italy and Spain. Sources were T cells, B-cell-depleted T cells, or PBMCs; the material itself was cDNA or gDNA.

In the original processing: From reference gene primer amplification, estimates of nucleated cell counts were derived. Produced via immunoSEQ multiplex PCR; TCRdb's table is partial and in-frame only. V and J calls and clone size are given by that table; D and trimming were obtained from the DNA. Among around 150,000 clones, around 93% were seen once, and the ten largest hold about 4.5%. This clone was observed a few times. In the same sample, other DNA sequences code for this CDR3. The trim removed 2 bases at V and 1 base at J, leaving 8 bases unmatched. Germline CDR1 is GTSNPN and CDR2 is SVGIG (reference sequence). CDR3 length: 16 amino acids.

The TCR comes from a woman aged 45-65 years with acute or convalescent COVID-19. The chain recombines TRBV30 with TRBJ1-5, with 7 bases matching TRBD1. The sequenced sample consisted of peripheral blood. CDR3 amino acids: CAWSPETGRSNQPQHF. The CDR3 DNA reads TGTGCCTGGAGTCCGGAGACAGGGAGAAGCAATCAGCCCCAGCATTTT.